The rows below give T cell receptor beta chains drawn from one sample of a study of T cell responses to AZD1222 COVID-19 vaccine. Assay used: immunoSEQ multiplex PCR; TCRdb lists only in-frame clones, some missing. The sample includes 75,000 to 90,000 clones, around 83% seen only once; the top ten take approximately 13%. This specimen consisted of peripheral blood, obtained on day 0 of AZD1222 vaccination. The receptor set was obtained from an adult in good health. The conserved cysteine and the conserved F or W are not part of the CDR3 here. The order of the fields is CDR3 protein, V gene, CDR3 length, J gene.

cdr3_aa: ASSPVGAQETQY; v_call: TRBV18; cdr3_length: 12; j_call: TRBJ2-5
cdr3_aa: ASSLGFSGATGELF; v_call: TRBV5-5; cdr3_length: 14; j_call: TRBJ2-2
cdr3_aa: ASSPTRSGGYT; v_call: TRBV14; cdr3_length: 11; j_call: TRBJ1-2
cdr3_aa: ATSTGQGQDYGYT; v_call: TRBV15; cdr3_length: 13; j_call: TRBJ1-2
cdr3_aa: ASSSPWNTEAF; v_call: TRBV6-5; cdr3_length: 11; j_call: TRBJ1-1
cdr3_aa: ASSLGFGNEQF; v_call: TRBV7-7; cdr3_length: 11; j_call: TRBJ2-1
cdr3_aa: ASSFATGGNQPQH; v_call: TRBV28; cdr3_length: 13; j_call: TRBJ1-5
cdr3_aa: ASNEGWGASYEQY; v_call: TRBV6-5; cdr3_length: 13; j_call: TRBJ2-7
cdr3_aa: ASSVQGSTHNSPLH; v_call: TRBV9; cdr3_length: 14; j_call: TRBJ1-6
cdr3_aa: ATSGYEQGAVEKLF; v_call: TRBV15; cdr3_length: 14; j_call: TRBJ1-4
cdr3_aa: ASMREETQY; v_call: TRBV2; cdr3_length: 9; j_call: TRBJ2-5